Shown below are 24 T cell receptor beta chains from a single sample sequenced in a study of shared clonotypes between healthy human individuals. The table came from immunoSEQ multiplex PCR; TCRdb's copy has only in-frame clones and leaves some out. The repertoire holds 2 million to 2.5 million clones, nearly 97% seen once, with roughly 0.13% in the top ten. Sequencing was done on a sample of naive CD4+ T cells sorted from blood. This sample's subset: CD45RA+ positively selected. The receptor source for this set is a man younger than 30 in good health.

This clone was picked up one time. V gene TRBV5-1 combines with J gene TRBJ2-5; TRBD1 might be the D (7 bases). The ends were cut back, 0 bases at V and 3 bases at J, with 12 bases in the middle. CDR1 is SGHRS and CDR2 is YFSETQ in the germline V gene. This CDR3 is built from 15 residues. CDR3 coding DNA: TGCGCCAGCAGCTTGGCCACCAGGGGGGAAGAGACCCAGTACTTC. Protein product: CASSLATRGEETQYF.

The chain combines TRBV2 with TRBJ2-1; 9 bases are a match to TRBD2. V shed 7 bases and J 8 bases; nucleotides not matched to a gene: 6. CDR3 length: 13 amino acids. The germline CDR1 and CDR2 sequences are SNHLY and FYNNEI. The CDR3 sequence is CASTFSGSYEQFF. The CDR3 DNA follows: TGTGCCAGCACGTTTAGCGGGAGCTATGAGCAGTTCTTC.

This rearrangement joins TRBV27 to TRBJ2-7; D unresolved. The CDR3 extends over 13 amino acids. The V and J ends lost 3 bases and 0 bases respectively, with 6 bases between them. Germline lookup yields CDR1 MNHEY and CDR2 SMNVEV (reference sequence). CDR3: CASSFTVSYEQYF. CDR3 bases: TGTGCCAGCAGTTTTACAGTCTCCTACGAGCAGTACTTC.

The genes are TRBV5-1 and TRBJ2-1, with 9 nucleotides matching TRBD2. The germline gives CDR1 SGHRS, CDR2 YFSETQ. The CDR3 has 15 residues. After removal of 4 bases from V and 2 bases from J, the junction contained 4 bases not matched to a gene. DNA for the CDR3: TGCGCCAGCAGCACTGAGCGGGGGGCCTACAATGAGCAGTTCTTC. It codes for CASSTERGAYNEQFF.

The table lists this clone with a count of one. The chain links TRBV5-1 to TRBJ2-7, with 7 positions matching TRBD1. The CDR3 runs 16 residues. Germline CDR1 reads SGHRS; CDR2 reads YFSETQ. J gave up 0 bases and V 6 bases, and 12 bases lay outside the gene matches. The CDR3 DNA reads TGCGCCAGCAACCTGTCCCCGACAGGGCCCTCCTACGAGCAGTACTTC. Its translation is CASNLSPTGPSYEQYF.

The chain combines TRBV5-1 with TRBJ2-2, with a tentative D call TRBD1 (5 bases). V lost 1 base to trimming and J lost 6 bases, with 16 bases between them. This CDR3 has 16 amino acids. In germline, CDR1 is SGHRS, CDR2 YFSETQ. The DNA for the CDR3 is TGCGCCAGCAGCTTGTTCGCAGGGATTAGTGCCGGGGAGCTGTTTTTT. It is translated as CASSLFAGISAGELFF. The whole variable domain, remainder taken from reference TRBV5-1 and TRBJ2-2, is KAGVTQTPRYLIKTRGQQVTLSCSPISGHRSVSWYQQTPGQGLQFLFEYFSETQRNKGNFPGRFSGRQFSNSRSEMNVSTLELGDSALYLCASSLFAGISAGELFFGEGSRLTVL.

The chain joins TRBV30 to TRBJ2-3; 8 bases fit TRBD1. The germline CDR1 and CDR2 sequences are GTSNPN and SVGIG (reference sequence). V trimming: 5 bases; J trimming: 5 bases; junction bases outside the gene matches: 3. This CDR3 region has 12 residues. In nucleotides, the CDR3 is TGTGCCTGGGGACAGGGTGGAGATACGCAGTATTTT. It translates to CAWGQGGDTQYF.

This chain joins TRBV10-2 and TRBJ2-2; D gene ambiguous. The CDR3 spans 14 residues. CDR1 WSHSY and CDR2 SAAADI come from the germline V gene. V lost 2 bases to trimming and J lost 8 bases, with 12 bases between them. CDR3 coding DNA: TGCGCCAGCAGTGAGGGGTACCAGGCAGGGGAGCTGTTTTTT. Protein sequence: CASSEGYQAGELFF.

The rearrangement joins TRBV9 to TRBJ2-3, with D hard to call. The CDR3 extends over 13 amino acids. CDR1 and CDR2 from the germline V gene are SGDLS and YYNGEE. Trimming left V 7 bases short and J 0 bases short, with 9 bases between. This chain's CDR3 is CASAEPSTDTQYF. CDR3 DNA sequence: TGTGCCAGCGCCGAACCTAGCACAGATACGCAGTATTTT. Combining the CDR3 with reference TRBV9 and TRBJ2-3 gives the whole variable domain DSGVTQTPKHLITATGQRVTLRCSPRSGDLSVYWYQQSLDQGLQFLIQYYNGEERAKGNILERFSAQQFPDLHSELNLSSLELGDSALYFCASAEPSTDTQYFGPGTRLTVL.

DNA for the CDR3: TGTGCCAGCAGTGAAGCGCGACAGGGTATATATCAGCCCCAGCATTTT. It yields the protein CASSEARQGIYQPQHF. This chain joins TRBV6-1 and TRBJ1-5, with TRBD1 matching 7 bases. V shed 0 bases, J shed 5 bases, and the junction held 7 bases outside the gene matches. The CDR3 loop spans 16 amino acids. CDR1 is MNHNS, CDR2 SASEGT, per germline.

In this sample, this clone turned up once. V is TRBV7-2 and J is TRBJ1-6; TRBD1 aligns across 7 bases. This CDR3 has 15 amino acids. Per the germline V gene, CDR1 is SGHTA and CDR2 is FQGNSA. The V and J ends lost 1 base and 5 bases, in that order; junction bases with no gene match: 2. The CDR3 coding sequence is TGTGCCAGCAGCTTAGGCGGGACAGATAATTCACCCCTCCACTTT. Translation gives CASSLGGTDNSPLHF.

The chain couples TRBV2 to TRBJ1-1, with 7 bases fitting TRBD1. This CDR3 contains 14 residues. Germline V gene sequence: CDR1 SNHLY, CDR2 FYNNEI. V shed 6 bases and J 1 base; nucleotides not matched to a gene: 5. This chain's CDR3 is CASRRGQTNTEAFF. For the CDR3, the DNA is TGTGCCAGCAGAAGGGGACAGACGAACACTGAAGCTTTCTTT.

The rearrangement joins TRBV30 to TRBJ2-7, with 13 bases that match TRBD2. V was clipped by 5 bases and J by 8 bases; unmatched bases: 3. Germline assignment: CDR1 GTSNPN and CDR2 SVGIG (reference sequence). This CDR3 is built from 12 residues. CDR3 nucleotide sequence: TGTGCCTGGGCGGGACTAGCGGGGCAGCAGTACTTC. Amino acid sequence: CAWAGLAGQQYF. Full variable domain (rest looked up from reference TRBV30 and TRBJ2-7): SQTIHQWPATLVQPVGSPLSLECTVEGTSNPNLYWYRQAAGRGLQLLFYSVGIGQISSEVPQNLSASRPQDRQFILSSKKLLLSDSGFYLCAWAGLAGQQYFGPGTRLTVT.

This chain links TRBV15 with TRBJ2-1; perhaps TRBD1 as D (6 bases). The CDR3 is made up of 16 amino acids. V dropped 3 bases and J dropped 0 bases, with 12 bases sitting between them. Per the germline V gene, CDR1 is LNHNV and CDR2 is YYDKDF (reference sequence). The CDR3 protein is CATSRGAVSSYNEQFF. DNA of the CDR3: TGTGCCACCAGCAGGGGGGCGGTGAGCTCCTACAATGAGCAGTTCTTC.

The chain has TRBV9 and TRBJ2-3; no clear D. Germline CDR1 SGDLS, CDR2 YYNGEE. Trimming took 4 bases from V and 0 from J, leaving 12 bases between them. The CDR3 is made up of 15 amino acids. The CDR3 bases are TGTGCCAGCAGCCCCCGGGCCCTTAGCACAGATACGCAGTATTTT. It specifies CASSPRALSTDTQYF.

A remark on this clone: Other DNA variants within this sample encode the same CDR3. The rearrangement links TRBV7-9 to TRBJ2-4; 11 bases align to TRBD2. The length of the CDR3 is 14 residues. The V gene end was trimmed by 5 bases and the J gene end by 5 bases; junction bases not matched to a gene: 2. Germline V gives CDR1 SEHNR, CDR2 FQNEAQ (reference sequence). CDR3 nucleotide sequence: TGTGCCAGCAGCCTGGGACTAGCGGAAAACATTCAGTACTTC. As protein: CASSLGLAENIQYF.

The chain carries TRBV6-4 and TRBJ1-2; 8 bases align to TRBD1. The CDR3 has 15 residues. V lost 2 bases and J lost 2; bases outside the gene matches: 4. CDR1 and CDR2 from the germline V gene are MRHNA and SNTAGT. The CDR3 DNA reads TGTGCCAGCAGTGACACCCGGACAGGGAACTATGGCTACACCTTC. It yields the protein CASSDTRTGNYGYTF.

The chain has TRBV7-2 and TRBJ2-1; D may correspond to TRBD1 or TRBD2 (5 bases each). V was pared by 1 base and J by 7 bases, with 11 bases between. Germline values: CDR1 SGHTA, CDR2 FQGNSA. The CDR3 spans 14 residues. The DNA for the CDR3 is TGTGCCAGCAGCTTAGAATTGGGGGTAAATGAGCAGTTCTTC. Translation: CASSLELGVNEQFF.

The chain has TRBV10-3 and TRBJ2-3, with 11 bases lining up with TRBD2. V shed 4 bases and J 5 bases; nucleotides not matched to a gene: 8. The CDR3 is made up of 16 amino acids. In germline, CDR1 is ENHRY, CDR2 SYGVKD. CDR3 sequence: CAISVPSGGLEDTQYF. Here the CDR3 DNA reads TGTGCCATCAGTGTTCCTAGCGGGGGGCTTGAAGATACGCAGTATTTT.

The chain employs TRBV6-4 and TRBJ1-5, with a possible D match to TRBD1 (6 bases). Germline lookup yields CDR1 MRHNA and CDR2 SNTAGT. The CDR3 is 13 residues long. Trimming took 5 bases from V and 6 from J, leaving 11 bases between them. Here the CDR3 reads CASSQGYGQPQHF. In DNA, the CDR3 is TGTGCCAGCAGTCAGGGGTATGGTCAGCCCCAGCATTTT.

The chain is built from TRBV30 and TRBJ1-5; D may be TRBD1 (6 bases). CDR1 and CDR2 (germline): GTSNPN, SVGIG (reference sequence). CDR3 length equals 17 residues. V was pared by 2 bases and J by 7 bases, with 24 bases between. DNA for the CDR3: TGTGCCTGGAGTCGGGGTAAAACGGGGGCGGCGGGCCAGCCCCAGCATTTT. It yields the protein CAWSRGKTGAAGQPQHF.

The chain combines TRBV30 with TRBJ2-7, with a possible D match to TRBD1 (6 bases). This CDR3 comprises 16 residues. Looked up from germline, CDR1 is GTSNPN and CDR2 is SVGIG (reference sequence). The ends were cut back, 3 bases at V and 4 bases at J, with 22 bases in the middle. CDR3 protein: CAWRAHTGSGMYEQYF. The DNA for the CDR3 is TGTGCCTGGAGGGCGCACACAGGGAGCGGAATGTACGAGCAGTACTTC.

CDR3 nucleotide sequence: TGTGCCAGCAGCCCTAGGACAGGGGGAAATGAAAAACTGTTTTTT. Encoded protein: CASSPRTGGNEKLFF. V gene TRBV5-4 combines with J gene TRBJ1-4; 10 nucleotides align to TRBD1. The CDR3 runs to 15 residues. The junction had 5 bases not matched to a gene; V was cut back by 4 bases and J by 5 bases. Germline assignment: CDR1 SGHNT and CDR2 YYREEE (reference sequence).

The chain employs TRBV7-9 and TRBJ2-5, with 9 bases matching TRBD1. V was clipped by 5 bases and J by 5 bases; unmatched bases: 9. CDR3 length equals 15 residues. Germline loops: CDR1 SEHNR, CDR2 FQNEAQ (reference sequence). DNA of the CDR3: TGTGCCAGCAGCGTTACAGGGGGCATGAGGGAGACCCAGTACTTC. This codes for CASSVTGGMRETQYF.